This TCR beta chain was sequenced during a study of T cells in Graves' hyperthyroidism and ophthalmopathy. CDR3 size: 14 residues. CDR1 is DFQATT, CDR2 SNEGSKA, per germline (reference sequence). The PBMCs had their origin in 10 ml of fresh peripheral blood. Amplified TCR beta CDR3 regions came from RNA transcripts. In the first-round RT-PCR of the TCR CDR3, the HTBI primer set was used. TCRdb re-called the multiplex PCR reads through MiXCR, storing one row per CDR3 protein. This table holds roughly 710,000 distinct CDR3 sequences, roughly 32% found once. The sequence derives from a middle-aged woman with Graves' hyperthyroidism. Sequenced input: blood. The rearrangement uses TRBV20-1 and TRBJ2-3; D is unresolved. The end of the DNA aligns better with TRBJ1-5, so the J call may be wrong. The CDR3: CSARGGWEAGPQHF. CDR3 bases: TGCAGTGCTAGAGGAGGCTGGGAAGCGGGGCCCCAGCATTTT.